The next 17 T cell receptor beta chains were all read from a single sample in a study of regulatory T cells in long-lasting Graves disease (dated by TCRdb to the early 2020s). Library prep was done by multiplex PCR. Sequencing relied on an Illumina HiSeq 4000. TCR beta libraries were built with iRepertoire HTBI primers and Arm-PCR amplification of CDR3 regions. In TCRdb, the public reads were trimmed at Q25 with fastp and aligned with MiXCR, with productive beta chains retained. Records with the same CDR3 protein are collapsed into one entry carrying the most frequent genes and DNA. The sample yields hundreds of thousands of distinct CDR3 sequences; approximately 29% were counted once. The ten largest clones take up 40% to 55% of the sample. The sample's time point label, decoded: persistent/refractory GD, antithyroid drugs over 5 years with positive TRAb. For both TCR sequencing and RNA sequencing, RNA was extracted from PBMCs in TRIzol.

This sample comprised peripheral blood mononuclear cells (PBMCs), obtained when the disease was refractory, from a patient treated with antithyroid drugs. The receptors here all came from a female donor with Graves disease.

This sequence joins TRBV3-1 and TRBJ1-2; D is undetermined. Trimming shortened V by 0 bases and J by 5 bases, and 10 bases separated the two germline ends. Germline V CDR1 and CDR2: LGHDT, YNNKEL (reference sequence). The CDR3 totals 14 residues. In DNA form, the CDR3 reads TGTGCCAGCAGCCAAGATGAACAGATTTATGGCTACACCTTC. It is translated as CASSQDEQIYGYTF. Full variable domain (missing parts from reference TRBV3-1 and TRBJ1-2): DTAVSQTPKYLVTQMGNDKSIKCEQNLGHDTMYWYKQDSKKFLKIMFSYNNKELIINETVPNRFSPKSPDKAHLNLHINSLELGDSAVYFCASSQDEQIYGYTFGSGTRLTVV.

The chain combines TRBV7-9 with TRBJ1-2; TRBD1 matches 10 bases. The V segment lost 2 bases and the J segment 2 bases; nucleotides outside the gene matches: 5. Germline CDR1 is SEHNR and CDR2 is FQNEAQ (reference sequence). The length of the CDR3 is 16 residues. The CDR3 DNA is TGTGCCAGCAGCTTACCAAAGGGACAGGGGAACTATGGCTACACCTTC. Its translation: CASSLPKGQGNYGYTF.

The chain combines TRBV20-1 with TRBJ1-6; 7 bases map to TRBD1. The V gene's germline CDR1 is DFQATT and CDR2 SNEGSKA (reference sequence). With V trimmed by 3 bases and J by 10 bases, 6 bases remained unmatched. The CDR3 runs to 13 residues. The chain's CDR3 is CSASFAGGSPLHF. In DNA form, the CDR3 reads TGCAGTGCTAGCTTTGCAGGGGGGTCACCCCTCCACTTT.

In its sample, this clonotype was seen a few times. The rearrangement uses TRBV7-9 and TRBJ1-2, with 10 bases lining up with TRBD1. Trimming at V came to 5 bases and at J to 8 bases, leaving 8 bases not matched to a gene. The CDR3 totals 14 residues. The germline V gene encodes CDR1 SEHNR and CDR2 FQNEAQ (reference sequence). CDR3: CASSQGGTGDGYTF. DNA of the CDR3: TGTGCCAGCAGCCAAGGGGGGACAGGGGACGGCTACACCTTC. Drawing the rest from reference TRBV7-9 and TRBJ1-2, the complete variable domain is DTGVSQNPRHKITKRGQNVTFRCDPISEHNRLYWYRQTLGQGPEFLTYFQNEAQLEKSRLLSDRFSAERPKGSFSTLEIQRTEQGDSAMYLCASSQGGTGDGYTFGSGTRLTVV.

This clonotype has only a few counts. The chain uses TRBV12-3 or TRBV12-4 and TRBJ1-2, with 7 bases aligning to TRBD1. The CDR3 spans 13 residues. V dropped 4 bases and J dropped 7; count of bases not matched to a gene: 6. In DNA, the CDR3 is TGTGCCAGCAGTTCCCCTCCAGGGGGTGGCTACACCTTC. This gives the protein CASSSPPGGGYTF.

This chain links TRBV7-9 with TRBJ2-7, with D unclear. V shed 4 bases and J shed 4 bases, with 17 bases lying between them. The CDR3 is 15 residues long. The germline CDR1 and CDR2 sequences are SEHNR and FQNEAQ (reference sequence). The CDR3 reads CASSSPLDGSYEQYF. The DNA for the CDR3 is TGTGCCAGCAGCTCGCCCCTAGACGGATCTTACGAGCAGTACTTC.

This clonotype occurred a few times. This chain joins TRBV10-3 and TRBJ1-6, with a weak D call TRBD1 (5 bases). The CDR3 has 15 residues. The germline V gene encodes CDR1 ENHRY and CDR2 SYGVKD. Trimming took off 0 bases at V and 10 bases at J, with 13 bases between the two ends. In DNA form, the CDR3 reads TGTGCCATCAGTGAGTCAGGCCAAAACAGGTCACCCCTCCACTTT. Amino acids: CAISESGQNRSPLHF.

This chain uses TRBV20-1 with TRBJ2-7; 15 positions match TRBD2. V gave up 1 base and J gave up 4 bases; unmatched junction bases: 2. Germline V gene sequence: CDR1 DFQATT, CDR2 SNEGSKA (reference sequence). This CDR3 contains 15 residues. CDR3: CSARGTSGRGYEQYF. CDR3 in DNA: TGCAGTGCTAGAGGGACTAGCGGGAGGGGTTACGAGCAGTACTTC.

There are a few counts of this clonotype. The gene calls are TRBV27 and TRBJ1-1; D not resolved. CDR1 is MNHEY and CDR2 is SMNVEV in the germline V gene (reference sequence). The V end was cut by 5 bases, the J end by 8 bases, with 15 bases between. This CDR3 has 13 residues. CDR3 amino acids: CASSPLARAEAFF. DNA for the CDR3: TGTGCCAGCAGTCCGTTGGCCAGAGCCGAAGCTTTCTTT.

The chain joins TRBV27 to TRBJ1-2; D remains unclear. The CDR3 spans 13 residues. Germline V gene data show CDR1 as MNHEY and CDR2 as SMNVEV (reference sequence). Trimming removed 5 bases from V and 3 bases from J, with 10 bases in between. The CDR3 region has the DNA TGTGCCAGCAGTCAACAGAGTGACTATGGCTACACCTTC. Encoded protein: CASSQQSDYGYTF.

The chain is built from TRBV19 and TRBJ1-5, with 8 bases fitting TRBD1. The germline V gene has CDR1 LNHDA and CDR2 SQIVND (reference sequence). The CDR3 sequence is 15 residues long. Unmatched junction bases numbered 6, after V lost 4 bases and J lost 4 bases. The CDR3 here is CASSTTGAGNQPQHF. Here the CDR3 DNA reads TGTGCCAGTAGTACGACAGGGGCTGGTAATCAGCCCCAGCATTTT.

V is TRBV20-1 and J is TRBJ1-5, with D unresolved. Trimming took 4 bases from V and 4 from J, leaving 23 bases between them. CDR3 length equals 17 residues. From germline, CDR1 is DFQATT and CDR2 SNEGSKA (reference sequence). The CDR3 region is CSANGRGRPARNQPQHF. The CDR3 nucleotides read TGCAGTGCTAATGGAAGAGGGCGGCCAGCAAGGAATCAGCCCCAGCATTTT.

There are a few counts of this clonotype. This sequence joins TRBV20-1 and TRBJ1-5; no firm D call. This CDR3 contains 13 residues. Trimming took off 1 base at V and 2 bases at J, with 6 bases between the two ends. The V gene's germline CDR1 is DFQATT and CDR2 SNEGSKA (reference sequence). The CDR3 DNA reads as TGCAGTGCTAGAGTTCCGGGCAATCAGCCCCAGCATTTT. Translating it yields CSARVPGNQPQHF.

The chain is built from TRBV19 and TRBJ2-7; TRBD2 is a possible D gene (6 bases). CDR1 and CDR2 from the germline V gene are LNHDA and SQIVND (reference sequence). This CDR3 is built from 11 residues. Trimming shortened V by 8 bases and J by 4 bases, and 9 bases separated the two germline ends. The CDR3 is CASFGGYEQYF. In DNA, the CDR3 is TGTGCCAGTTTTGGGGGGTACGAGCAGTACTTC.

This clonotype was seen more than once but under ten times. This chain uses TRBV15 with TRBJ2-3; TRBD2 agrees at 8 bases. Germline trimming cut 6 bases from V and 6 bases from J; bases unmatched to any gene: 17. The CDR3 contains 17 residues. Germline CDR1 and CDR2: LNHNV and YYDKDF (reference sequence). CDR3 region: CATSRHSNGLARDTQYF. The CDR3 coding sequence is TGTGCCACCAGTCGGCACTCAAATGGACTAGCAAGGGATACGCAGTATTTT.

This clonotype was counted a few times. The CDR3: CASSYVGNEKLFF. CDR3 nucleotides: TGTGCCAGCAGTTATGTGGGAAATGAAAAACTGTTTTTT. The V gene is TRBV6-9, the J gene TRBJ1-4; D not resolved. Germline loops: CDR1 MNHGY, CDR2 SVAAGI. V was cut by 2 bases and J by 5 bases, with 6 bases left in between. CDR3 size: 13 residues.

The chain combines TRBV15 with TRBJ1-2; TRBD1 matches at 7 bases. After removal of 4 bases from V and 3 bases from J, the junction contained 8 bases not matched to a gene. The CDR3 has 15 residues. CDR1 and CDR2 (germline): LNHNV, YYDKDF (reference sequence). The CDR3 here is CATSIDRVADYGYTF. CDR3 nucleotides: TGTGCCACCAGCATCGACAGGGTAGCTGACTATGGCTACACCTTC.